The clone carrying this TCR beta chain was detected many times. Sample time point: patch test 2, 6 weeks after DPC sensitization. The treatment here: therapeutic diphenylcyclopropenone sensitization with weekly scalp DPC. Each donor was an alopecia patient between 18 and 70 years of age who qualified for DPC. This entry belongs to a study of human T cells and chemical hapten exposure. TCRdb fed the RACE reads into MiXCR, producing one record per CDR3 protein. This table holds approximately 350,000 distinct CDR3 sequences, more than 5% found once. V shed 6 bases and J shed 1 base, with 9 bases lying between them. The CDR3 runs 13 residues.

The receptor was isolated from a woman aged 18 to 35 with alopecia areata. Some clones in this sample may be carry-over from other donors' samples. Sequenced here: whole blood, sampled in connection with sensitization to the hapten diphenylcyclopropenone (DPC). The chain has TRBV12-3 or TRBV12-4 and TRBJ1-1; TRBD1 is a possible D gene (5 bases). Written as DNA, the CDR3 is TGTGCCAGCAGCCGACAGCAGAACACTGAAGCTTTCTTT. This sequence encodes CASSRQQNTEAFF.